Reported below is one T cell receptor (beta chain). The data were taken from a study of blood T cell repertoires in COVID-19. Turning to the study itself: From the United States, Italy and Spain came samples of acute and convalescent COVID-19. PBMCs, B-cell-depleted T cells, or T cells provided the cDNA or gDNA that made up the material.

This CDR3 has 13 amino acids. The V segment lost 4 bases and the J segment 7 bases; nucleotides outside the gene matches: 6. The germline gives CDR1 MNHEY, CDR2 SVGEGT. Authors' data handling: Reference gene primer amplification in the assay estimated nucleated cell counts. Measured with immunoSEQ multiplex PCR; TCRdb has only the in-frame clones, and not every one. V and J calls plus clone size are reproduced from that table; the DNA served to infer D and trimming. The repertoire holds 60,000 to 85,000 clones, with roughly 80% as singletons. This clonotype originated in a man aged 70 or older who had recovered from COVID-19. The sequenced sample was peripheral blood. The genes are TRBV6-2 or TRBV6-3 and TRBJ1-2; 7 nucleotides align to TRBD1. CDR3 sequence: CASSLGQWRGYTF. The CDR3 DNA sequence: TGTGCCAGCAGTTTGGGACAGTGGCGTGGCTACACCTTC.